This T cell receptor beta chain was captured in a study of cytomegalovirus exposure and HLA in healthy donors (dated by TCRdb to about 2017). The study in broad terms: In an earlier analysis of approximately 500 of the donors, around 290 Gb of sequence data and 100 million or so unique TCR beta sequences from about 179 million T cells were reported. The study used immunosequencing to profile the T cell repertoires of 666 subjects and linked those repertoires to cytomegalovirus serostatus. In addition to the first cohort of approximately 650 subjects, a separate validation cohort of 120 different subjects was used. Because of strong linkage in the cohort, roughly five DR-DQ haplotypes were treated as single units for association and clustering. A later analysis re-examined previously published TCR beta repertoires from around 670 donors and added high-resolution HLA genotyping to investigate patterns of TCR occurrence. Every repertoire in the discovery cohort had been generated on one and the same sequencing platform. The number of typed donors differed by locus: 629-630 for A, B, C, DRB1 and DQB1; about 520 for DQA1; approximately 610 for DPA1; and approximately 450 for DPB1. Rather than using new phenotypic data, the later analysis identified candidate immune exposures from TCR beta sequences and from how often those sequences occurred across donors. HLA typing included class I and class II loci at four-digit resolution. Among some 410 genotyped donors of the cohort, an average of roughly 240,000 unique TCR beta nucleotide sequences were sequenced per donor, about a sixth of them non-productive. Donor age, sex, ethnicity and CMV serostatus were collected together with the repertoire data. To predict cytomegalovirus infection status, the study brought together high-throughput TCR immunosequencing, statistical association of individual TCRs with disease status, and machine learning. To decide whether each TCR beta V gene segment behaved as functional or pseudogenic, an earlier analysis of fewer than 750 of the donors relied on high-throughput TCR beta sequencing. Of the 398 genotyped donors, approximately 83% fell in the genetic ancestry cluster associated with self-reported Caucasian donors. Roughly 300 gigabases of sequencing data and approximately 93 million unique TCR sequences were included in an early release covering 550 to 800 HLA-typed donors. The study aimed to test whether signatures of past pathogen exposure could be identified by cataloging public T cell receptors. In a later genetic analysis, genome-wide SNP genotypes for about three fifths of the roughly 670 donors were used, and that subset was treated as a discovery cohort.

Sequences SGHTA (CDR1) and FQGTGA (CDR2) are obtained from the germline V gene. V is shortened by 4 bases, J by 4 bases, and the region joining them spans 10 bases. The CDR3 sequence holds 14 residues, the cysteine and phenylalanine included. The kept DNA is CDR3 alone, 42 bases in frame from the first base. The investigation overall reported the following: Strong co-occurrence of HLA alleles, especially DR and DQ, made assigning TCR associations to individual alleles difficult. The study gave a list of under 200 TCR beta chains associated with cytomegalovirus. Linkage disequilibrium might explain the correlated functional status among segregating V segments, but an unknown experimental factor could not be excluded. An association between a missense DCLRE1C variant and V-gene and J-gene trimming of TCR beta chains was found in a later genetic analysis and replicated in an independent cohort. Across donors, most TCR sequences were observed very rarely, whereas some public TCRs were present in many individuals. The presence/absence analyses assumed that sequencing depth was roughly uniform across donors, and that assumption may not be true. In an earlier analysis of 500 to 650 of the donors, most TCR beta V segments appeared in productive rearrangements about 87% or about 30% of the time, broadly matching IMGT annotations. According to a later analysis, most CMV-associated TCR beta chains appeared to be HLA-restricted, and the HLA associations seemed to be driven largely by CMV exposure. In both the original and validation cohorts, the classifier was reported to diagnose cytomegalovirus status with high specificity and sensitivity. Compared with the approximately 700-donor mean, donors in an Asian-associated ancestry cluster had fewer N-insertions in productive TCRs, according to a later genetic analysis. Because some donors lacked HLA typing at each locus, the association tests relied only on the typed subset. For the cohort, immune exposure information was limited to CMV serostatus. Compared with equally common non-associated chains, HLA-associated TCR beta chains in a later analysis were more clonally expanded and had lower generation probabilities. In a later analysis, about 17,000 TCR beta sequences were associated with specific HLA alleles at a false discovery rate of 0.05. A further reported finding was that TCR beta sequences accurately predicted the HLA-A and HLA-B alleles for most subjects in the first cohort. The authors suggested that the approach could potentially be generalized to other disease states and immunological phenotypes. According to a later analysis, TCR association rates differed among HLA loci, with DRB1 alleles showing the most associated TCRs and HLA-C alleles showing the fewest. A group of highly shared sequence variants was considered likely to be a technical artifact of the sequencing pipeline. According to a later analysis, parvovirus B19, influenza, CMV and Epstein-Barr virus appeared linked to several top co-occurrence clusters. Because the 87-base-pair reads could not distinguish some IMGT-functional V segments, including TRBV6-2 and TRBV6-3, those segments were excluded. The cohort was sequenced for TCR beta chains only, and without alpha or paired-chain data the features that could be detected were limited. About 15 rarely observed V segments, including chromosome 9 orphons, were excluded from the earlier analysis of just under 600 of the donors because counts were too low. In vitro tests confirmed that a few of the cytomegalovirus-associated TCR beta chains recognize cytomegalovirus antigens.

The cohort comprised some 730 healthy bone marrow donors. At the time of sampling, all cohort members were nominally healthy, though unrecorded immune exposures were likely present. The donor tested CMV seropositive and was one of the 289 seropositive cohort members. A peripheral blood sample was collected from each donor, and TCR beta sequencing was performed on peripheral blood mononuclear cells. Genomic DNA was extracted from the blood cell samples with the Qiagen DNeasy Blood Extraction Kit. The library was made by the immunoSEQ multiplex PCR assay. A mixture of 60 forward primers for TCR Vbeta segments and 13 reverse primers for TCR Jbeta segments was used in the multiplex PCR. The CDR3 region of rearranged TCR beta genes was amplified from genomic DNA by a multiplex PCR assay. The Illumina HiSeq System was used to sequence the amplified TCR beta libraries as 87-base-pair reads. From the authors' description of their analysis: A later analysis tallied around 87 million unique TCR beta chains across the approximately 670 repertoires, and around 12 million of those chains were shared by two or more donors. Raw reads were error-corrected and collapsed into unique sequences by a nearest-neighbor algorithm in which closely related sequences were merged to remove PCR and sequencing errors. To assign V, D and J gene segments, CDR3 sequences were aligned to IMGT reference sequences. For a sequence to be retained, a match of at least six nucleotides to both a V gene segment and a J gene segment was required. Rearrangements were classified as productive when the CDR3 lacked stop codons and remained in frame with V and J, and all other rearrangements were classified as non-productive. CDR3 was defined by IMGT convention, running from the second conserved V-encoded cysteine to the conserved J-encoded phenylalanine. The earlier analysis of fewer than 700 of the donors excluded sequences that lacked an unambiguous match to a single V gene segment. An earlier analysis of fewer than 650 of the donors classified V segments as functional when productive rearrangements were above 56.7% and as segregating when the standard deviation between donors was above 5%. To diagnose cytomegalovirus status from the catalog of TCR beta chain sequences, a statistical classification framework was built. In a later analysis, TCR nucleotide sequences were compared against IMGT/GENE-DB human TR gene sequences so that V and J genes could be assigned. Using the TCRdist pipeline, a later analysis assigned CDR3 sequences along with most-parsimonious VDJ recombination scenarios. A later analysis defined each TCR beta chain by its CDR3 amino acid sequence plus V-gene family, and excluded reads lacking a unique V-gene family. To address suspected cross-contamination and a sequencing artifact, a later analysis removed under 600 highly shared, low-generation-probability nucleotide sequences. In a later analysis, a clonal expansion index for each public chain was calculated from normalized within-repertoire ranks of inferred template counts. Generation probabilities in a later analysis came from a VDJ recombination model fitted to out-of-frame rearrangements, and those results were checked against IGoR. A later analysis scored TCR-TCR, TCR-HLA and TCR-CMV co-occurrence with hypergeometric tests, applying a repertoire-size bias correction to TCR pairs. In a later analysis, false discovery rates were estimated by permuting HLA or CMV assignments 20 times. In a later analysis, co-occurring TCRs were grouped using DBSCAN, with TCRdist sequence similarity added in when clustering inside HLA-allele-positive subsets. Repertoires with fewer than 30,000 or more than 120,000 public chains, plus five repertoires with anomalous nucleotide sharing, were excluded from co-occurrence clustering. The source is immuneACCESS, and TCRdb retained only in-frame sequences with V and J called. Part of the clones is not carried over; for the studies checked, unresolved V genes explain less than half of this, and the remainder is unexplained. The V and J calls and clone size come from that table; D and trimming were worked out from the DNA. In all, the sample holds around 180,000 clones, and approximately 84% of those were seen once. The ten top clones hold 4.8% of the sample.

On this clone: It lacks a known antigen. Base quality data are lacking; no much larger clone is found one base away.

The sequence derives from a girl aged 10-17 years in good health and CMV-seropositive. The V and J segments used are TRBV7-3 and TRBJ2-2, with the D gene uncertain. Specimen: PBMCs. The CDR3 reads as follows: CASSYTGATGELFF. The DNA sequence is TGTGCCAGCAGCTATACTGGAGCCACCGGGGAGCTGTTTTTT.